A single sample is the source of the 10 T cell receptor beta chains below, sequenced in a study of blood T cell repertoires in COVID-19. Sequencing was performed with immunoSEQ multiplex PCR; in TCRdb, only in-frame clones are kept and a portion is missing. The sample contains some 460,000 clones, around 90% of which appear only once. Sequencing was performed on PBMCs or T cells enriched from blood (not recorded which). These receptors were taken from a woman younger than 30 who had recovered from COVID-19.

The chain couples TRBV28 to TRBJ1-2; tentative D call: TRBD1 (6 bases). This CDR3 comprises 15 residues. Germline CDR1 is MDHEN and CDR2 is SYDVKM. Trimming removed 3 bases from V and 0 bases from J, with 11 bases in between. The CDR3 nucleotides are TGTGCCAGCAGTTTTGAGGGGGTAGCTAACTATGGCTACACCTTC. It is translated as CASSFEGVANYGYTF.

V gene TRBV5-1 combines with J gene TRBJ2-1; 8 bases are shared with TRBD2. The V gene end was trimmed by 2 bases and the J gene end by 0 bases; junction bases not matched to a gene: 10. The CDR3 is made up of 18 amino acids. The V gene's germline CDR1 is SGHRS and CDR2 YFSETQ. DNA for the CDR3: TGCGCCAGCAGCTTAAGCGGGGGCCCACTTGCCTCCTACAATGAGCAGTTCTTC. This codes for CASSLSGGPLASYNEQFF.

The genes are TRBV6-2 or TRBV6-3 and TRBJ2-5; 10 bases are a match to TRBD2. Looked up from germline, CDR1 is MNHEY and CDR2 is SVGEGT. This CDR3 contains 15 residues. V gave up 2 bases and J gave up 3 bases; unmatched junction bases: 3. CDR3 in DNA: TGTGCCAGCAGTTACCAGGGGACTAGCGAAGAGACCCAGTACTTC. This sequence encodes CASSYQGTSEETQYF.

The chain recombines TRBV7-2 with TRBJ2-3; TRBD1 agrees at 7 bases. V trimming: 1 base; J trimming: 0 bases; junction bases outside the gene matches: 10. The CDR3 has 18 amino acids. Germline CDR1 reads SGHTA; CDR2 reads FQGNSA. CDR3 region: CASSLGRTGVASTDTQYF. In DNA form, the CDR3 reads TGTGCCAGCAGCTTAGGTCGGACAGGAGTCGCGAGCACAGATACGCAGTATTTT.

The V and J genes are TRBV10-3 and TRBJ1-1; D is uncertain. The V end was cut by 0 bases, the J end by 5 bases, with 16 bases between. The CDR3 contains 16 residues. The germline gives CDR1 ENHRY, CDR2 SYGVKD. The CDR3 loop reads CAISESTRAGGTEAFF. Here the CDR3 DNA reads TGTGCCATCAGTGAGTCGACTAGGGCAGGAGGGACTGAAGCTTTCTTT.

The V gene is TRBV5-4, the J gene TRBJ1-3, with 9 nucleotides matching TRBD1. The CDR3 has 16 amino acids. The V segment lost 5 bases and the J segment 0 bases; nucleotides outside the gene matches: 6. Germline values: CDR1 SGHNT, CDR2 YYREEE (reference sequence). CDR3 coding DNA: TGTGCCAGCAGTCAGAACAGGGGGCTCTCTGGAAACACCATATATTTT. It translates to CASSQNRGLSGNTIYF.

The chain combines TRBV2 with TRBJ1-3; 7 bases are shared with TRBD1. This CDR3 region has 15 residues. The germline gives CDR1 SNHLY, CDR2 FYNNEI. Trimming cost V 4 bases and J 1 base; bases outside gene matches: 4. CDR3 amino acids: CASSAQGVSGNTIYF. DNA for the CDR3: TGTGCCAGCAGTGCCCAGGGGGTGTCTGGAAACACCATATATTTT. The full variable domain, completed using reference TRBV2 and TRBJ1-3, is EPEVTQTPSHQVTQMGQEVILRCVPISNHLYFYWYRQILGQKVEFLVSFYNNEISEKSEIFDDQFSVERPDGSNFTLKIRSTKLEDSAMYFCASSAQGVSGNTIYFGEGSWLTVV.

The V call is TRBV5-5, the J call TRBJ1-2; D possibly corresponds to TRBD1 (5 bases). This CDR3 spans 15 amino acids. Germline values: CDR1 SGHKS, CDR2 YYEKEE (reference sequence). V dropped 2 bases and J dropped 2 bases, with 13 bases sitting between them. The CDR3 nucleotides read TGTGCCAGCAGCTTAAACAGGATTGCCAACTATGGCTACACCTTC. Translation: CASSLNRIANYGYTF.

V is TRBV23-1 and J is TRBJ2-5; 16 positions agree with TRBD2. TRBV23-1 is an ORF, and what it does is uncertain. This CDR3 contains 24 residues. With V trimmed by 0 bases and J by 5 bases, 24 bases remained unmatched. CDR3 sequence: CASSQSKPIRGTSGGAFRMETQYF. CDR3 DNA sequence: TGCGCCAGCAGTCAATCGAAACCCATCCGTGGGACTAGCGGGGGGGCGTTTAGAATGGAGACCCAGTACTTC.

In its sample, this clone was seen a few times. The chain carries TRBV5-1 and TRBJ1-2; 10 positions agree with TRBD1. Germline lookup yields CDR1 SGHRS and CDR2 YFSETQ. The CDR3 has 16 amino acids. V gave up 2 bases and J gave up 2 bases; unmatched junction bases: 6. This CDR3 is CASSLGMGQGNYGYTF. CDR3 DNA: TGCGCCAGCAGCTTAGGGATGGGACAGGGGAACTATGGCTACACCTTC.